One and the same sample provided the 27 T cell receptor beta chains below, sequenced in a study of preoperative IRX-2 immunotherapy in early breast cancer. The repertoire was sequenced with immunoSEQ multiplex PCR; TCRdb's copy has only in-frame clones and lacks some. This sample yields around 34,000 clones, of which over 90% are seen a single time; 5% to 7% belongs to the top ten. Treatment meaning: preoperative locoregional IRX-2 cytokine immunotherapy. The sample was gathered from a patient treated with IRX-2 immunotherapy. The receptors originated from a human donor with breast cancer.

J is TRBJ2-5 and V is TRBV5-4; D possibly uses TRBD1 or TRBD2 (6 bases each). The germline gives CDR1 SGHNT, CDR2 YYREEE (reference sequence). This CDR3 is built from 16 residues. The V gene lost 4 bases and the J gene lost 4 bases, with 20 bases spanning the gap. Here the CDR3 DNA reads TGTGCCAGCAGCGAAACCTTAGGGGGAGGAAGAGAGACCCAGTACTTC. Encoded protein: CASSETLGGGRETQYF.

V and J are TRBV13 and TRBJ2-4; TRBD1 might be the D (5 bases). CDR1 and CDR2 (germline): PRHDT, FYEKMQ (reference sequence). Trimming removed 1 base from V and 1 base from J, with 11 bases in between. The CDR3 runs 16 residues. As DNA, the CDR3 is TGTGCCAGCAGCTTAGTACAGGATGAGGCCAAAAACATTCAGTACTTC. Its translation is CASSLVQDEAKNIQYF.

The V and J genes are TRBV5-5 and TRBJ1-1; D possibly corresponds to TRBD1 (5 bases). The CDR3 runs 13 residues. CDR1 is SGHKS and CDR2 is YYEKEE in the germline V gene (reference sequence). Between the trimmed V and J ends, which lost 2 bases and 5 bases, there was a span of 10 bases. The CDR3 region is CASSFGGGTEAFF. The CDR3 DNA is TGTGCCAGCAGCTTTGGGGGGGGGACTGAAGCTTTCTTT.

The chain couples TRBV27 to TRBJ2-5, with no clear D. From germline, CDR1 is MNHEY and CDR2 SMNVEV (reference sequence). Deletions cut 2 bases from V and 0 bases from J, with 7 bases between. The CDR3 has 14 amino acids. The CDR3 spells CASSLGYNQETQYF. CDR3 bases: TGTGCCAGCAGTTTAGGGTATAACCAAGAGACCCAGTACTTC.

The chain has TRBV5-1 and TRBJ1-6; no reliable D call. Germline CDR1 and CDR2: SGHRS and YFSETQ. CDR3 size: 16 residues. Trimming removed 2 bases at V and 8 bases at J, with 17 bases between. CDR3: CASSLGRAVLDSPLHF. CDR3 DNA: TGCGCCAGCAGCTTAGGCCGTGCGGTTTTGGATTCACCCCTCCACTTT.

The chain links TRBV4-2 to TRBJ1-4; the D is unclear. This CDR3 comprises 12 residues. V was clipped by 0 bases and J by 11 bases, with 7 bases between them. Germline V lookup: CDR1 LGHNA, CDR2 YNFKEQ. The DNA for the CDR3 is TGTGCCAGCAGCCAAGATGGGTCCAAACTGTTTTTT. It translates to CASSQDGSKLFF.

This sequence joins TRBV20-1 and TRBJ1-2; D ambiguous. This CDR3 has 11 amino acids. Germline loops: CDR1 DFQATT, CDR2 SNEGSKA (reference sequence). V lost 6 bases to trimming and J lost 2 bases, with 7 bases between them. The CDR3 sequence: CSAVVNYGYTF. In nucleotides, the CDR3 is TGCAGTGCAGTCGTGAACTATGGCTACACCTTC.

This rearrangement joins TRBV7-6 to TRBJ1-1, with TRBD1 identical over 9 bases. The trim removed 0 bases at V and 7 bases at J, leaving 9 bases unmatched. In germline, CDR1 is SGHVS, CDR2 FNYEAQ. There are 16 residues in the CDR3. For the CDR3, the DNA is TGTGCCAGCAGCTTAGCCCCCAACAGGGGGCTGGGTGAAGCTTTCTTT. It codes for CASSLAPNRGLGEAFF.

The rearrangement uses TRBV7-2 and TRBJ2-6; TRBD1 matches at 10 bases. Germline V lookup: CDR1 SGHTA, CDR2 FQGNSA. The CDR3 is 15 residues long. V dropped 8 bases and J dropped 2; count of bases not matched to a gene: 3. CDR3 bases: TGTGCCAGCGAGACAGGGGGCGCTGGGGCCAACGTCCTGACTTTC. It yields the protein CASETGGAGANVLTF.

This clone was recorded once. The rearrangement uses TRBV19 and TRBJ2-3, with D possibly being TRBD2 (5 bases). Trimming took off 6 bases at V and 1 base at J, with 17 bases between the two ends. Looked up from germline, CDR1 is LNHDA and CDR2 is SQIVND (reference sequence). The CDR3 length is 16 residues. In nucleotides, the CDR3 is TGTGCCAGTAGCCTAATCGGACTCCTCGGCACAGATACGCAGTATTTT. Translation: CASSLIGLLGTDTQYF. The entire variable domain, with the rest obtained from reference TRBV19 and TRBJ2-3, is as follows: DGGITQSPKYLFRKEGQNVTLSCEQNLNHDAMYWYRQDPGQGLRLIYYSQIVNDFQKGDIAEGYSVSREKKESFPLTVTSAQKNPTAFYLCASSLIGLLGTDTQYFGPGTRLTVL.

The J gene is TRBJ2-7, the V gene TRBV27; D remains unclear. V lost 4 bases and J 3 bases, leaving 10 bases between the germline ends. The CDR3 is 13 amino acids. Germline assignment: CDR1 MNHEY and CDR2 SMNVEV (reference sequence). DNA of the CDR3: TGTGCCAGCAGTTCCTCAAACAACTACGAGCAGTACTTC. Residues: CASSSSNNYEQYF.

The chain has TRBV18 and TRBJ2-5; tentatively, D is TRBD1 (6 bases). Trimming took off 2 bases at V and 5 bases at J, with 9 bases between the two ends. This CDR3 has 13 amino acids. Germline V lookup: CDR1 KGHSH, CDR2 LQKENI. This CDR3 reads CASSPSGVETQYF. In DNA form, the CDR3 reads TGTGCCAGCTCACCATCAGGGGTGGAGACCCAGTACTTC.

This clone was seen just once. The chain couples TRBV5-1 to TRBJ1-2; 8 nucleotides agree with TRBD1. There are 21 residues in the CDR3. V lost 4 bases to trimming and J lost 1 base; unmatched junction nucleotides: 24. Germline V gene sequence: CDR1 SGHRS, CDR2 YFSETQ. The CDR3 protein is CASSAKSLTRDRSLINYGYTF. CDR3 sequence (DNA): TGCGCCAGCAGCGCTAAGTCCCTTACGCGGGACAGGTCACTTATTAACTATGGCTACACCTTC.

The DNA of the CDR3 is TGTGCCAGCAGCCTTTTAAACAATGAGCAGTTCTTC. Translated: CASSLLNNEQFF. This sequence joins TRBV7-9 and TRBJ2-1; D call uncertain. Trimming pared 5 bases from V and 5 bases from J, leaving 7 bases between. CDR3 size: 12 residues. Germline CDR1 is SEHNR and CDR2 is FQNEAQ (reference sequence). Based on the CDR3 plus reference TRBV7-9 and TRBJ2-1, the full variable domain is DTGVSQNPRHKITKRGQNVTFRCDPISEHNRLYWYRQTLGQGPEFLTYFQNEAQLEKSRLLSDRFSAERPKGSFSTLEIQRTEQGDSAMYLCASSLLNNEQFFGPGTRLTVL.

In the case of this clone: One junction end disagrees with the germline gene, perhaps due to a read error. The V gene is TRBV7-2, the J gene TRBJ2-3; D is unclear. This CDR3 has 14 amino acids. Germline loops: CDR1 SGHTA, CDR2 FQGNSA. Here the CDR3 reads CASRLGLGTDTQYF. The CDR3 region has the DNA TGTGCCAGCAGATTAGGCCTTGGCACAGATACGCAGTATTTT.

This clone was detected once. The CDR3 sequence: CSVFTGTGNTIYF. As DNA, the CDR3 is TGCAGCGTCTTCACAGGGACTGGAAACACCATATATTTT. The chain joins TRBV29-1 to TRBJ1-3; the D gene is possibly TRBD1 (6 bases). The ends were cut back, 6 bases at V and 2 bases at J, with 11 bases in the middle. CDR1 and CDR2 from the germline V gene are SQVTM and ANQGSEA. The CDR3 is made up of 13 amino acids. Based on the CDR3 plus reference TRBV29-1 and TRBJ1-3, the full variable domain is SAVISQKPSRDICQRGTSLTIQCQVDSQVTMMFWYRQQPGQSLTLIATANQGSEATYESGFVIDKFPISRPNLTFSTLTVSNMSPEDSSIYLCSVFTGTGNTIYFGEGSWLTVV.

The rearrangement joins TRBV9 to TRBJ2-4; D assignment may be TRBD1 or TRBD2 (5 bases each). Per the germline V gene, CDR1 is SGDLS and CDR2 is YYNGEE. V lost 2 bases and J 1 base, leaving 7 bases between the germline ends. This CDR3 spans 14 amino acids. Here the CDR3 reads CASSVGDAKNIQYF. CDR3 bases: TGTGCCAGCAGCGTGGGGGACGCCAAAAACATTCAGTACTTC.

The genes are TRBV19 and TRBJ1-3; D gene ambiguous. Looked up from germline, CDR1 is LNHDA and CDR2 is SQIVND (reference sequence). Trimming shortened V by 7 bases and J by 9 bases, and 16 bases separated the two germline ends. The CDR3 has 13 residues. The CDR3 reads CASIPDGRSTIYF. CDR3 in DNA: TGTGCCAGTATCCCCGACGGAAGAAGCACCATATATTTT.

The V call is TRBV11-3, the J call TRBJ2-5; 8 bases map to TRBD2. The CDR3 is 17 residues long. The J segment lost 1 base and the V segment lost 1 base, leaving 8 bases of the junction unmatched. Germline V gene sequence: CDR1 SGHNT, CDR2 YENEEA. CDR3 loop: CASSLGVAAGVQETQYF. The CDR3 DNA follows: TGTGCCAGCAGCTTAGGAGTGGCAGCGGGAGTCCAAGAGACCCAGTACTTC. Drawing the rest from reference TRBV11-3 and TRBJ2-5, the complete variable domain is EAGVVQSPRYKIIEKKQPVAFWCNPISGHNTLYWYLQNLGQGPELLIRYENEEAVDDSQLPKDRFSAERLKGVDSTLKIQPAELGDSAVYLCASSLGVAAGVQETQYFGPGTRLLVL.

As for this clone: At one end, the junction sequence differs from germline, possibly due to a read error. The chain uses TRBV4-1 and TRBJ1-4, with D tentatively TRBD1 (5 bases). CDR1 and CDR2 (germline): MGHRA, YSYEKL. The CDR3 extends over 17 amino acids. The CDR3 DNA follows: TGCGCCAGCAGGCAAGATCAGGGTCGGGGTGGTTCTGAAAAACTGTTTTTT. It encodes CASRQDQGRGGSEKLFF.

The rearrangement links TRBV29-1 to TRBJ1-3; the D is unclear. Trimming pared 4 bases from V and 0 bases from J, leaving 4 bases between. The CDR3 length is 12 residues. From germline, CDR1 is SQVTM and CDR2 ANQGSEA. The CDR3 nucleotides are TGCAGCGTTGGGGTCTCTGGAAACACCATATATTTT. Amino acids: CSVGVSGNTIYF. Supplemented by reference TRBV29-1 and TRBJ1-3, the full variable domain reads SAVISQKPSRDICQRGTSLTIQCQVDSQVTMMFWYRQQPGQSLTLIATANQGSEATYESGFVIDKFPISRPNLTFSTLTVSNMSPEDSSIYLCSVGVSGNTIYFGEGSWLTVV.

Only one count was recorded for this clone. This chain uses TRBV18 with TRBJ1-4, with unresolved D. The CDR3 loop spans 15 amino acids. Trimming removed 4 bases from V and 5 bases from J, with 14 bases in between. Germline CDR1 reads KGHSH; CDR2 reads LQKENI. Here the CDR3 reads CASSLYLTENEKLFF. The CDR3, as DNA: TGTGCCAGCTCACTTTACCTGACTGAAAATGAAAAACTGTTTTTT.

This sequence joins TRBV7-8 and TRBJ1-1, with 12 bases identical to TRBD1. CDR3 length equals 17 residues. CDR1 and CDR2 from the germline V gene are SGHVS and FQNEAQ. With 4 bases clipped from V and 1 base from J, the junction kept 7 bases outside the gene matches. The CDR3 reads CASSSRGQGASNTEAFF. The CDR3 nucleotides are TGTGCCAGCAGCTCCCGGGGACAGGGGGCCTCGAACACTGAAGCTTTCTTT.

The chain combines TRBV6-5 with TRBJ2-7, with 8 bases that match TRBD1. J gave up 2 bases and V 6 bases, and 6 bases lay outside the gene matches. Germline loops: CDR1 MNHEY, CDR2 SVGAGI. This CDR3 is 14 amino acids long. The CDR3 DNA sequence: TGTGCCAGCAGGAAGGGACAGGTTACCTACGAGCAGTACTTC. As protein: CASRKGQVTYEQYF.

The chain is built from TRBV4-3 and TRBJ2-1, with D perhaps being TRBD1 or TRBD2 (5 bases each). The CDR3 is made up of 13 amino acids. With 1 base removed from V and 10 bases from J, the gap between germline ends came to 11 bases. Germline CDR1 LGHNA, CDR2 YSLEER. The CDR3, as DNA: TGCGCCAGCAGCCAAGGAGGGGATGGGGAGCAGTTCTTC. This translates into CASSQGGDGEQFF.

The chain joins TRBV27 to TRBJ2-7; no clear D gene. Trimming removed 6 bases at V and 0 bases at J, with 12 bases between. Germline CDR1 reads MNHEY; CDR2 reads SMNVEV (reference sequence). This CDR3 comprises 14 residues. CDR3 loop: CASSRTFDSYEQYF. In DNA, the CDR3 is TGTGCCAGCAGCCGGACGTTTGACTCCTACGAGCAGTACTTC.

The rearrangement uses TRBV2 and TRBJ2-2; TRBD2 matches 8 bases. This CDR3 has 14 residues. From germline, CDR1 is SNHLY and CDR2 FYNNEI. The J segment lost 7 bases and the V segment lost 5 bases, leaving 6 bases of the junction unmatched. CDR3 region: CASSPGTRGGELFF. The CDR3 region has the DNA TGTGCCAGCAGTCCCGGGACTAGGGGCGGGGAGCTGTTTTTT. The full variable domain, rest sourced from reference TRBV2 and TRBJ2-2, is EPEVTQTPSHQVTQMGQEVILRCVPISNHLYFYWYRQILGQKVEFLVSFYNNEISEKSEIFDDQFSVERPDGSNFTLKIRSTKLEDSAMYFCASSPGTRGGELFFGEGSRLTVL.